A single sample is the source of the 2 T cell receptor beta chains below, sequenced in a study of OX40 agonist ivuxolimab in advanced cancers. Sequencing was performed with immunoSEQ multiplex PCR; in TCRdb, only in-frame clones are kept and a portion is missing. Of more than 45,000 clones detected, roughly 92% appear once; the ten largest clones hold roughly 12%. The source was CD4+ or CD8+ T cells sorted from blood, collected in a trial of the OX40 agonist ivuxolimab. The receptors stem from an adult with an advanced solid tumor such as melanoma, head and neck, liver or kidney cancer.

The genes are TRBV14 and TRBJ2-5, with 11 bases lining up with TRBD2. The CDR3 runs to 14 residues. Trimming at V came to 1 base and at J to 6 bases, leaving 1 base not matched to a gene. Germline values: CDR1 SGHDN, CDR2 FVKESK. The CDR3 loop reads CASSQVAGGKTQYF. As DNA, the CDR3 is TGTGCCAGCAGCCAAGTAGCGGGAGGGAAGACCCAGTACTTC.

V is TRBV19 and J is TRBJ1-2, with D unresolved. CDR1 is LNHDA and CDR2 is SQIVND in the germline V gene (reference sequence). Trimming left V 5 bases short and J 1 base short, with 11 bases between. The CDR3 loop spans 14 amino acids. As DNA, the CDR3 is TGTGCCAGTAGTCTCCGGGAGGGTAACTATGGCTACACCTTC. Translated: CASSLREGNYGYTF.